This T cell receptor (beta chain) emerged from a study of CD8 T cells in Susac syndrome. From blood CD8+ and CD4+ T cells, the TCR beta chain was sequenced. TEMRA cells were enriched by FACS, and CD4+ and CD8+ T cells were negatively isolated. CDR1 and CDR2 (germline): SGHAT, FQNNGV. V gave up 1 base and J gave up 4 bases, with 8 bases separating them. The CDR3 is made up of 13 amino acids. An amount of RNA that ranged from roughly 0.5 to 1 ug was reverse transcribed with random hexamers. Amplification of TCR beta CDR3 by immunoSEQ multiplex PCR spanned 54 Vbeta and 13 Jbeta. From the immunoSEQ multiplex PCR reads, TCRdb called clonotypes with MiXCR, one entry per CDR3 protein. Of about 22,000 distinct CDR3 sequences in the sample, 93% were seen once.

The V and J genes are TRBV11-2 and TRBJ2-7; unclear D gene. The clonotype comes from a human donor in good health. The sample was CD8+ T cells from PBMCs. The chain's CDR3 is CASSLGPGYEQYF. CDR3 DNA: TGTGCCAGCAGCTTAGGTCCCGGGTACGAGCAGTACTTC.